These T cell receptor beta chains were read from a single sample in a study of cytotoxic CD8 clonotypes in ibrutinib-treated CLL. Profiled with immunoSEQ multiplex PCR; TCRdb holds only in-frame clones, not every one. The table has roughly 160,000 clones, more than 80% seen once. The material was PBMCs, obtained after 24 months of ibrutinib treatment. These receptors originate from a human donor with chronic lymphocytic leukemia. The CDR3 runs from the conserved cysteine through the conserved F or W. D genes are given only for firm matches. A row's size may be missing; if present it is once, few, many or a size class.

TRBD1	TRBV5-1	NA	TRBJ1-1	CASSHPDRGNTEAFF	TGCGCCAGCAGCCACCCCGACAGGGGGAATACTGAAGCTTTCTTT
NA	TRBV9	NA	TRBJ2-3	CASSVVAGRFTDTQYF	TGTGCCAGCAGCGTAGTTGCGGGACGATTCACAGATACGCAGTATTTT
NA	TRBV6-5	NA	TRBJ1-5	CASGRPGDSNQPQHF	TGTGCCAGCGGCCGCCCGGGGGACAGCAATCAGCCCCAGCATTTT
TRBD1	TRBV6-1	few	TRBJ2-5	CASSVTGTVRQETQYF	TGTGCCAGCAGTGTAACCGGGACAGTTCGCCAAGAGACCCAGTACTTC
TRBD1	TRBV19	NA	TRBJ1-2	CAIANRGDYGYTF	TGTGCCATCGCAAACAGGGGAGACTATGGCTACACCTTC
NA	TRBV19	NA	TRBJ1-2	CASRTAPSTGLANYGYTF	TGTGCCAGTAGGACGGCCCCCTCCACAGGACTAGCTAACTATGGCTACACCTTC
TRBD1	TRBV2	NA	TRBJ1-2	CASSVNRGYGYTF	TGTGCCAGCAGTGTAAACAGGGGTTATGGCTACACCTTC
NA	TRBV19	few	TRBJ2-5	CASSGNQETQYF	TGTGCCAGTAGTGGGAACCAAGAGACCCAGTACTTC
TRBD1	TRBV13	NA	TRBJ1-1	CASSSGQGNTEAFF	TGTGCCAGCAGCAGTGGACAGGGTAACACTGAAGCTTTCTTT
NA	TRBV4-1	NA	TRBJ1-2	CASSQVAVNYGYTF	TGCGCCAGCAGCCAAGTGGCCGTTAACTATGGCTACACCTTC
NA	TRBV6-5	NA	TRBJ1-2	CASSPEKGVGYTF	TGTGCCAGCAGTCCGGAGAAGGGAGTTGGCTACACCTTC
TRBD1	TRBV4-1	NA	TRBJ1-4	CASSQDGSTGGGEKLFF	TGCGCCAGCAGCCAAGATGGATCTACAGGGGGTGGTGAAAAACTGTTTTTT
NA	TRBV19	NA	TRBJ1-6	CASSISEGSPLHF	TGTGCCAGTAGTATTAGCGAGGGTTCACCCCTCCACTTT
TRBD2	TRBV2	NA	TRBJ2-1	CAIELAGAYNEQFF	TGTGCCATCGAACTAGCGGGGGCCTACAATGAGCAGTTCTTC
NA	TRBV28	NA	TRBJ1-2	CASSLVRRNYGYTF	TGTGCCAGCAGTTTAGTTCGGAGAAACTATGGCTACACCTTC
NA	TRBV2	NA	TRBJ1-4	CASSLGQTTNEKLFF	TGTGCCAGCAGCCTTGGACAGACAACTAATGAAAAACTGTTTTTT
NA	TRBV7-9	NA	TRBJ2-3	CASSLSELRDTQYF	TGTGCCAGCAGTCTTAGCGAATTAAGAGATACGCAGTATTTT
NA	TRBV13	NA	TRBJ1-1	CASSSPGKAFF	TGTGCCAGCAGCTCCCCCGGGAAAGCTTTCTTT
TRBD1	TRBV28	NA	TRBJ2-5	CASGQGGLETQYF	TGTGCCAGCGGACAGGGGGGTTTGGAGACCCAGTACTTC
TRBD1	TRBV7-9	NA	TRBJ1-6	CASSPDPRDREYSPLHF	TGTGCCAGCAGCCCCGACCCGCGGGACAGGGAATACTCACCCCTCCACTTT
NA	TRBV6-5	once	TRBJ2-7	CASSYTGQGEQYF	TGTGCCAGCAGTTACACAGGGCAAGGCGAGCAGTACTTC
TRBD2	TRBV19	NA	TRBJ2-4	CASSILSGGKNIQYF	TGTGCCAGTAGTATACTAAGCGGGGGCAAAAACATTCAGTACTTC
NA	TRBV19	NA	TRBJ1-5	CASSRGIGNQPQHF	TGTGCCAGCAGTCGGGGGATCGGAAATCAGCCCCAGCATTTT
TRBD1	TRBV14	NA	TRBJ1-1	CASSQFRGPGEAFF	TGTGCCAGCAGCCAATTCAGGGGGCCGGGTGAAGCTTTCTTT
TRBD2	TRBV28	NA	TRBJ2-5	CASSSPAGAGETQYF	TGTGCCAGCAGTTCCCCAGCGGGAGCGGGAGAGACCCAGTACTTC
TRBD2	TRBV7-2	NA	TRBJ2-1	CASSSLSSGRVDEQFF	TGTGCCAGCAGCTCCTTGAGTAGCGGGAGGGTGGATGAGCAGTTCTTC